The 22 T cell receptor beta chains given below trace back to one sample, sequenced in a study of post-analysis software for immune sequencing data. General study results and limits: Controls showed lower frequencies than patients for 5 or 6 TRBV segments, and TRBV5-6, TRBV5-1 and TRBV20-1 were among these.

Unique molecular identifiers were present in the TCR beta cDNA libraries. From the PCR reads, TCRdb called clonotypes with MiXCR, one entry per CDR3 protein. The sample includes roughly 650,000 distinct CDR3 sequences, roughly three fifths of them seen just once. Their cognate antigens are unknown. The material sequenced was blood. Receptors were obtained from a girl aged 2-15 years with multiple sclerosis.

This clonotype has just one count. Compared with germline, one end of the junction differs, possibly owing to a read error. V gene TRBV4-2 combines with J gene TRBJ2-5; unclear D gene. CDR1 and CDR2 from the germline V gene are LGHNA and YNFKEQ. The CDR3 has 16 residues. DNA for the CDR3: TGTGCCAACAGCCAACCTACGACGCGGAACGGGGAGACCCAGTACTTC. Translated, it gives CANSQPTTRNGETQYF.

The rearrangement links TRBV10-3 to TRBJ1-2, with TRBD1 matching over 7 bases. With V trimmed by 8 bases and J by 4 bases, 4 bases remained unmatched. CDR1 and CDR2 (germline): ENHRY, SYGVKD. The CDR3 totals 12 residues. Here the CDR3 DNA reads TGTGCCATCGCGACAGGGCCCTATGGCTACACCTTC. Its protein product is CAIATGPYGYTF.

This clonotype was recorded once. The V and J genes are TRBV29-1 and TRBJ2-3; TRBD2 aligns across 14 bases. The J segment lost 5 bases and the V segment lost 6 bases, leaving 7 bases of the junction unmatched. This CDR3 contains 15 residues. CDR1 is SQVTM, CDR2 ANQGSEA, per germline. The CDR3 is CSVTHGLAGGDTQYF. DNA of the CDR3: TGCAGCGTCACCCACGGACTAGCGGGAGGAGATACGCAGTATTTT.

The genes are TRBV6-2 or TRBV6-3 and TRBJ1-2; tentative D call: TRBD1 (6 bases). Trimming pared 6 bases from V and 10 bases from J, leaving 18 bases between. The CDR3 is 13 amino acids. CDR1 MNHEY and CDR2 SVGEGT come from the germline V gene. CDR3 sequence reads: CASSRPGAHDYTF. The CDR3 DNA sequence: TGTGCCAGCAGCCGCCCGGGGGCCCATGACTACACCTTC.

This clonotype was counted a few times. One junction end does not reproduce the germline sequence, and a read error may be involved. The chain links TRBV5-1 to TRBJ2-3; 7 bases align to TRBD2. The CDR3 spans 15 residues. Germline CDR1 SGHRS, CDR2 YFSETQ. This chain's CDR3 is CASSPVAGSTDTQYF. In DNA, the CDR3 is TGTGCCAGCAGCCCCGTAGCGGGTAGCACAGATACGCAGTATTTT.

The V gene is TRBV25-1, the J gene TRBJ2-7; D is ambiguous. The CDR3 is 12 residues long. CDR1 is MGHDK, CDR2 SYGVNS, per germline. V was shortened by 3 bases and J by 3 bases, with 6 bases between the two germline ends. The CDR3 DNA is TGTGCCAGCAGTGAGTTTGGCTACGAGCAGTACTTC. This gives the protein CASSEFGYEQYF.

This rearrangement joins TRBV6-5 to TRBJ2-1, with D possibly TRBD2 on 6 matching bases. V shed 6 bases and J shed 0 bases, with 12 bases lying between them. The CDR3 is made up of 15 amino acids. CDR1 is MNHEY, CDR2 SVGAGI, per germline. The CDR3 DNA is TGTGCCAGCAGCGGGCGGGACTCCTCCTACAATGAGCAGTTCTTC. Translated: CASSGRDSSYNEQFF.

This clonotype was found once. The chain recombines TRBV20-1 with TRBJ1-2, with 10 bases that match TRBD1. V was clipped by 3 bases and J by 6 bases; unmatched bases: 22. Germline loops: CDR1 DFQATT, CDR2 SNEGSKA (reference sequence). The length of the CDR3 is 19 residues. CDR3 bases: TGCAGTGCTAGGTCTCAACCGTCCCGGGACAGGGGAAGGATCGATGGCTACACCTTC. It yields the protein CSARSQPSRDRGRIDGYTF.

The CDR3 bases are TGTGCCAGCAGCTTGAAAAGCGGGGGGGCCGTCTCCTACAATGAGCAGTACTTC. Its translation is CASSLKSGGAVSYNEQYF. The rearrangement links TRBV7-2 to TRBJ2-1; 10 nucleotides align to TRBD2. The J call may be faulty, since TRBJ2-7 better matches the DNA end. Looked up from germline, CDR1 is SGHTA and CDR2 is FQGNSA. The CDR3 totals 18 residues.

V is TRBV5-1 and J is TRBJ2-5, with 12 bases aligning to TRBD2. The J call is doubtful: the DNA matches TRBJ2-7 better. Germline V gene data show CDR1 as SGHRS and CDR2 as YFSETQ. This CDR3 comprises 15 residues. In DNA, the CDR3 is TGCGCCAGCAGCTCGACTAGCGGGAGAGGTTACGAGCAGTACTTC. Translating gives CASSSTSGRGYEQYF.

J is TRBJ2-5 and V is TRBV5-5; the D is unclear. Germline CDR1 is SGHKS and CDR2 is YYEKEE (reference sequence). V was trimmed by 2 bases and J by 4 bases, leaving 12 bases between them. The CDR3 length is 14 residues. For the CDR3, the DNA is TGTGCCAGCAGCTTAACAGCCCCGGGAGAGACCCAGTACTTC. This codes for CASSLTAPGETQYF.

The chain is built from TRBV15 and TRBJ1-1; D is undetermined. This CDR3 comprises 14 residues. Germline-derived CDR1 and CDR2 are LNHNV and YYDKDF (reference sequence). The V gene lost 0 bases and the J gene lost 0 bases, with 5 bases spanning the gap. The CDR3 sequence is CATSRDSLNTEAFF. CDR3 DNA sequence: TGTGCCACCAGCAGAGATTCCCTGAACACTGAAGCTTTCTTT.

This clonotype has a handful of counts. This chain links TRBV25-1 with TRBJ2-1; D unclear. Germline V gives CDR1 MGHDK, CDR2 SYGVNS. The CDR3 sequence is 16 residues long. Trimming took 1 base from V and 9 from J, leaving 19 bases between them. The CDR3 reads CASSELRRTYASEQFF. The DNA of the CDR3 is TGTGCCAGCAGTGAATTACGGAGAACGTACGCTAGTGAGCAGTTCTTC. The complete variable domain, with remaining parts taken from reference TRBV25-1 and TRBJ2-1, reads EADIYQTPRYLVIGTGKKITLECSQTMGHDKMYWYQQDPGMELHLIHYSYGVNSTEKGDLSSESTVSRIRTEHFPLTLESARPSHTSQYLCASSELRRTYASEQFFGPGTRLTVL.

The DNA for the CDR3 is TGTGCCAGCAGCTTATCGACCGGCTCGACAGGGACCTACGAGCAGTACTTC. Its translation is CASSLSTGSTGTYEQYF. V is TRBV7-3 and J is TRBJ2-7; 7 positions match TRBD1. This CDR3 comprises 17 residues. Germline V lookup: CDR1 SGHTA, CDR2 FQGTGA. The V segment lost 2 bases and the J segment 2 bases; nucleotides outside the gene matches: 12.

The chain carries TRBV5-6 and TRBJ2-1; D gene ambiguous. V gave up 4 bases and J gave up 3 bases, with 8 bases separating them. Germline V gene lookup returns CDR1 SGHDT and CDR2 YYEEEE. The CDR3 spans 13 residues. The CDR3 region has the DNA TGTGCCAGCAGCGACCACAGCTACAATGAGCAGTTCTTC. This encodes CASSDHSYNEQFF. The variable domain in full, with the rest retrieved from reference TRBV5-6 and TRBJ2-1, is DAGVTQSPTHLIKTRGQQVTLRCSPKSGHDTVSWYQQALGQGPQFIFQYYEEEERQRGNFPDRFSGHQFPNYSSELNVNALLLGDSALYLCASSDHSYNEQFFGPGTRLTVL.

The genes are TRBV29-1 and TRBJ2-3, with TRBD1 identical over 9 bases. Germline V lookup: CDR1 SQVTM, CDR2 ANQGSEA. This CDR3 spans 14 amino acids. J gave up 3 bases and V 7 bases, and 8 bases lay outside the gene matches. CDR3 residues: CSALGQGKTDTQYF. The CDR3 DNA reads TGCAGCGCTCTTGGACAGGGGAAGACAGATACGCAGTATTTT.

The rearrangement uses TRBV10-3 and TRBJ2-3; D ambiguous. CDR1 is ENHRY and CDR2 is SYGVKD in the germline V gene. Trimming shortened V by 2 bases and J by 3 bases, and 9 bases separated the two germline ends. The CDR3 loop spans 14 amino acids. The CDR3 sequence is CAISEGLGTDTQYF. CDR3 nucleotide sequence: TGTGCCATCAGTGAGGGCCTCGGAACAGATACGCAGTATTTT.

This clonotype was seen a handful of times. The rearrangement joins TRBV5-1 to TRBJ2-5; TRBD2 might be the D (5 bases). Germline V gene data show CDR1 as SGHRS and CDR2 as YFSETQ. V was cut by 3 bases and J by 5 bases, with 11 bases left in between. This CDR3 spans 13 amino acids. CDR3 region: CASSSDSTETQYF. In DNA form, the CDR3 reads TGCGCCAGCAGCTCGGACTCGACGGAGACCCAGTACTTC.

This chain uses TRBV5-5 with TRBJ1-1; D not certain. V shed 3 bases and J shed 2 bases, with 11 bases lying between them. This CDR3 is 14 amino acids long. Per germline, CDR1 SGHKS and CDR2 YYEKEE (reference sequence). CDR3: CASSWQLGNTEAFF. Here the CDR3 DNA reads TGTGCCAGCAGCTGGCAACTTGGAAACACTGAAGCTTTCTTT.

This clonotype was seen a few times. The chain employs TRBV10-3 and TRBJ2-4, with a tentative D call TRBD2 (6 bases). The J call could be wrong; TRBJ2-7 is a better fit for the DNA end. The CDR3 covers 14 residues. The germline CDR1 and CDR2 sequences are ENHRY and SYGVKD. The CDR3 sequence is CAIGGSASVYEQYF. DNA for the CDR3: TGTGCCATCGGGGGGTCGGCTAGCGTCTACGAGCAGTACTTC.

The CDR3 sequence: CSVAPSGGAGTQYF. CDR3 nucleotides: TGCAGCGTTGCGCCTAGCGGGGGGGCCGGGACCCAGTACTTC. J is TRBJ2-5 and V is TRBV29-1; 12 positions agree with TRBD2. In germline, CDR1 is SQVTM, CDR2 ANQGSEA. V was clipped by 4 bases and J by 7 bases; unmatched bases: 7. The CDR3 loop spans 14 amino acids.

The J gene is TRBJ1-5, the V gene TRBV5-1; possible D gene TRBD1, 6 bases. This CDR3 region has 14 residues. The germline V and J ends were trimmed by 0 bases and 6 bases, with 10 bases remaining between them. Germline CDR1 SGHRS, CDR2 YFSETQ. This CDR3 reads CASSLAGDTQPQHF. The CDR3 DNA reads TGCGCCAGCAGCTTGGCAGGGGACACTCAGCCCCAGCATTTT.